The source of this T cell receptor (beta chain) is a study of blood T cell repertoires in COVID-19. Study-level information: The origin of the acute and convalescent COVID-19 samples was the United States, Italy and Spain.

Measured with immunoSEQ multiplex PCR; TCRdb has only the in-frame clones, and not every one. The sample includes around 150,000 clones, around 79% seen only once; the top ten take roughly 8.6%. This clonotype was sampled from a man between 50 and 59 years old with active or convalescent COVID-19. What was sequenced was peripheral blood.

The CDR3 reads CASSAEFTSYNSPLHF. CDR3 in DNA: TGTGCCAGTAGTGCCGAGTTTACCTCCTATAATTCACCCCTCCACTTT. V gene TRBV19 combines with J gene TRBJ1-6; no definite D call. This CDR3 has 16 amino acids. V lost 5 bases to trimming and J lost 0 bases, with 11 bases between them. In germline, CDR1 is LNHDA, CDR2 SQIVND (reference sequence).